This TCR beta chain emerged from a study of blood T cell repertoires in COVID-19. Whole-study context: The United States, Italy and Spain supplied acute and convalescent COVID-19 samples. The analysed material was cDNA or gDNA that came from T cells, B-cell-depleted T cells, or PBMCs.

Authors' methods: Amplifying reference gene primers gave estimates of nucleated cell counts. Measured with immunoSEQ multiplex PCR; TCRdb has only the in-frame clones, and not every one. V and J calls plus clone size are reproduced from that table; the DNA served to infer D and trimming. The sample has some 150,000 clones, less than 90% seen once; the top ten hold 2.4%. V lost 4 bases, J lost 6 bases, and 10 bases stayed unmatched. The CDR3 runs to 15 residues. CDR1 and CDR2 (germline): LGHDT, YNNKEL (reference sequence). V usage is TRBV3-1 (or the pseudogene TRBV3-2) and J usage is TRBJ1-1; 8 bases map to TRBD1. Material for sequencing was peripheral blood. The source of this sequence is a woman in her 70s with acute or convalescent COVID-19. The CDR3 here is CASSPRQGSVAEAFF. The DNA for the CDR3 is TGTGCCAGCAGCCCCAGACAGGGGTCAGTGGCTGAAGCTTTCTTT.